These T cell receptor beta chains were read from a single sample in a study of PD-L1 blockade in urothelial cancer. TCRdb keeps only in-frame clones here, not all; method: immunoSEQ multiplex PCR. The sample carries 40,000 or so clones, roughly 87% recorded once. The specimen was PBMCs, collected around atezolizumab (anti-PD-L1) treatment. These receptors all stem from a man aged 65 to 85 with urothelial cancer. The CDR3 runs from the conserved cysteine through the conserved F or W. A D gene is named only where the DNA matches it firmly. Not all rows give a size; the values are once, few, many and, for expanded clones, a class.

abundance	v_gene	d_gene	j_gene	CDR3aa	CDR3nt
NA	TRBV19	NA	TRBJ1-5	CASSPGVQIHQPQHF	TGTGCCAGTAGCCCGGGGGTGCAAATACATCAGCCCCAGCATTTT
NA	TRBV7-9	NA	TRBJ2-5	CASSFGGMQETQYF	TGTGCCAGCAGTTTCGGCGGGATGCAAGAGACCCAGTACTTC
NA	TRBV5-4	NA	TRBJ1-2	CASSLAPSIVGLSEYGYTF	TGTGCCAGCAGCTTGGCCCCTTCAATTGTTGGACTGAGCGAATACGGCTACACCTTC
NA	TRBV6-6	NA	TRBJ1-5	CASKAGGGQPQHF	TGTGCCAGCAAGGCGGGGGGCGGTCAGCCCCAGCATTTT
few	TRBV6-1	TRBD1	TRBJ1-1	CASSHRGATEAFF	TGTGCCAGCAGCCACAGGGGAGCCACTGAAGCTTTCTTT
NA	TRBV5-5	NA	TRBJ2-7	CASSRGSGNYEQYF	TGTGCCAGCAGCCGGGGATCCGGGAACTACGAGCAGTACTTC
NA	TRBV9	NA	TRBJ2-3	CASSVGDGRLTDTQYF	TGTGCCAGCAGCGTAGGGGACGGGAGACTCACAGATACGCAGTATTTT
few	TRBV7-3	TRBD2	TRBJ2-1	CASSPGTSGSRGNEQFF	TGTGCCAGCAGCCCCGGGACTAGCGGGAGCCGGGGGAATGAGCAGTTCTTC
NA	TRBV6-1	NA	TRBJ2-1	CASSEGAAGEQFF	TGTGCCAGCAGTGAAGGGGCCGCCGGCGAGCAGTTCTTC
NA	TRBV5-1	NA	TRBJ1-6	CASSLGQDNSPLHF	TGCGCCAGCAGCTTGGGACAGGACAATTCACCCCTCCACTTT
NA	TRBV28	TRBD2	TRBJ2-1	CASINRWASGSDEQFF	TGTGCCAGCATCAACCGGTGGGCTAGCGGGAGCGATGAGCAGTTCTTC
NA	TRBV7-2	TRBD1	TRBJ2-1	CASSLGQGEHNEQFF	TGTGCCAGCAGCTTAGGACAGGGAGAACACAATGAGCAGTTCTTC
NA	TRBV19	NA	TRBJ2-2	CATRRRGDTGELFF	TGTGCCACCCGGCGGCGGGGCGACACCGGGGAGCTGTTTTTT
few	TRBV18	TRBD1	TRBJ2-1	CASSPPGQGAFEQFF	TGTGCCAGCTCACCGCCTGGACAGGGGGCTTTTGAGCAGTTCTTC
NA	TRBV25-1	NA	TRBJ2-7	CASRGSSYEQYF	TGTGCCTCCCGAGGGTCCTCCTACGAGCAGTACTTC
NA	TRBV2	NA	TRBJ2-4	CASSGLRAAKNIQYF	TGTGCCAGCAGTGGTCTGAGGGCAGCCAAAAACATTCAGTACTTC
NA	TRBV29-1	TRBD1	TRBJ2-2	CSVQGGVSTGELFF	TGCAGCGTTCAAGGGGGCGTGAGCACCGGGGAGCTGTTTTTT
NA	TRBV7-2	NA	TRBJ1-2	CASRATGGRYYGYTF	TGTGCCAGCAGAGCAACGGGGGGCAGATACTATGGCTACACCTTC
few	TRBV5-1	NA	TRBJ2-3	CASGFSGINTQYF	TGCGCCAGCGGCTTCTCCGGGATTAATACGCAGTATTTT
NA	TRBV7-9	NA	TRBJ2-7	CASSFPGDYGEQYF	TGTGCCAGCAGCTTCCCTGGAGACTATGGCGAGCAGTACTTC
NA	TRBV7-9	NA	TRBJ1-2	CASSLGAGNGYTF	TGTGCCAGCAGCTTAGGGGCAGGGAATGGCTACACCTTC
NA	TRBV29-1	NA	TRBJ1-2	CSVGGSTNYGYTF	TGCAGCGTTGGCGGCAGCACTAACTATGGCTACACCTTC
NA	TRBV19	NA	TRBJ1-1	CASSISDTSGTEAFF	TGTGCCAGTAGTATATCGGACACCTCCGGCACTGAAGCTTTCTTT
NA	TRBV6-5	NA	TRBJ2-5	CASSKWAGETQYF	TGTGCCAGCAGCAAATGGGCGGGAGAGACCCAGTACTTC
NA	TRBV7-9	NA	TRBJ2-1	CASSSAAGSFLSSYNEQFF	TGTGCCAGCAGCTCCGCCGCGGGGTCGTTCTTAAGCTCCTACAATGAGCAGTTCTTC
NA	TRBV7-9	TRBD1	TRBJ2-7	CASSLGTGIYEQYF	TGTGCCAGCAGCTTAGGGACAGGGATTTACGAGCAGTACTTC
NA	TRBV21-1	NA	TRBJ2-1	CASSKGRRRNEQFF	TGTGCCAGCAGCAAAGGAAGGAGGAGGAATGAGCAGTTCTTC
NA	TRBV4-2	NA	TRBJ2-7	CASSQDQGRAYEQYF	TGTGCCAGCAGCCAAGATCAGGGCAGGGCCTACGAGCAGTACTTC
NA	TRBV4-2	TRBD2	TRBJ2-7	CASSDTSGGPFYEQYF	TGTGCCAGCAGCGATACTAGCGGGGGACCTTTCTACGAGCAGTACTTC
NA	TRBV7-2	NA	TRBJ1-6	CASLRYDNSPLHF	TGTGCCAGCCTCCGGTATGATAATTCACCCCTCCACTTT
NA	TRBV5-4	NA	TRBJ2-3	CASSLDGGGFTDTQYF	TGTGCCAGCAGCTTAGATGGGGGAGGTTTCACAGATACGCAGTATTTT
NA	TRBV5-1	TRBD2	TRBJ2-2	CASSQTSGRPDTGELFF	TGCGCCAGCAGCCAGACTAGCGGGAGGCCGGACACCGGGGAGCTGTTTTTT
NA	TRBV7-8	TRBD1	TRBJ1-4	CASGPRGRGEKLFF	TGTGCCAGCGGTCCGAGGGGGCGCGGTGAAAAACTGTTTTTT
NA	TRBV7-2	NA	TRBJ1-1	CASSSLVNTEAFF	TGTGCCAGCAGCTCCCTAGTGAACACTGAAGCTTTCTTT
NA	TRBV7-2	NA	TRBJ1-5	CASSPSTNQPQHF	TGTGCCAGCAGCCCTAGTACCAATCAGCCCCAGCATTTT
NA	TRBV18	TRBD1	TRBJ1-4	CASSSGQGEKLFF	TGTGCCAGCTCGTCGGGACAGGGGGAAAAACTGTTTTTT
NA	TRBV6-5	NA	TRBJ1-3	CASRRGAGNTIYF	TGTGCCAGCCGGAGGGGTGCTGGAAACACCATATATTTT
NA	TRBV25-1	NA	TRBJ1-6	CASSPNSYNSPLHF	TGTGCCAGCAGTCCTAACTCCTATAATTCACCCCTCCACTTT
NA	TRBV5-1	TRBD2	TRBJ2-7	CASSSGTSGSHEQYF	TGCGCCAGCAGCTCGGGGACTAGCGGGAGCCACGAGCAGTACTTC
NA	TRBV6-6	NA	TRBJ1-6	CASSYSPGGPLHF	TGTGCCAGCAGTTACTCCCCGGGGGGACCCCTCCACTTT
NA	TRBV6-1	TRBD1	TRBJ1-2	CASDRGKYGYTF	TGTGCCAGTGACAGGGGGAAATATGGCTACACCTTC